This TCR beta chain originates from a study of blood T cell repertoires in COVID-19. The cohort comprised adults aged roughly 18 to 95 years residing in 20 to 25 US areas. Participants reported their clinical history, and cohort assignment relied on those reports. The CDR3 runs to 14 residues. Germline-derived CDR1 and CDR2 are MNHEY and SVGEGT. With 4 bases clipped from V and 8 bases from J, the junction kept 6 bases outside the gene matches. Original handling: Cell counts per sample came from amplifying reference gene primers. Only in-frame clones appear in the TCRdb table, and some are missing; sequencing was by immunoSEQ multiplex PCR. V and J calls and clone size are given by that table; D and trimming were obtained from the DNA. The table records 150,000 to 200,000 clones, more than 65% of them present only once.

This rearrangement joins TRBV6-2 or TRBV6-3 to TRBJ1-2, with 11 bases lining up with TRBD1. Sequencing used PBMCs or T cells enriched from blood (not recorded which). The TCR was taken from a woman aged 45-59 years with acute COVID-19. CDR3 region: CASSSGQGARGYTF. CDR3 in DNA: TGTGCCAGCAGTTCTGGACAGGGGGCCAGAGGCTACACCTTC.